A selection of T cell receptor beta chains follows, all from one sample in a study of blood T cell repertoires in COVID-19. Profiling relied on immunoSEQ multiplex PCR, and the TCRdb table lists in-frame clones only, not all of them. The sample includes more than 300,000 clones, 85% to 90% of them seen just once. Sequencing was performed on PBMCs or T cells enriched from blood (not recorded which). The receptors derive from a woman in her late teens or twenties who had recovered from COVID-19. CDR3s include the opening cysteine and the closing phenylalanine or tryptophan. The D gene is left open where the match is weak. The size entry is marked missing in some rows and otherwise reads once, few, many or a size class.

clone_size	v_call	j_call	d_call	cdr3_nt	cdr3_aa
-	TRBV5-1	TRBJ1-2	-	TGCGCCAGCAGCGCAGATAACGGAGGGAACTATGGCTACACCTTC	CASSADNGGNYGYTF
once	TRBV7-2	TRBJ1-3	-	TGTGCCAGCAGCTTAGTCACCAGACACTCTGCTGGAAACACCATATATTTT	CASSLVTRHSAGNTIYF
-	TRBV19	TRBJ2-1	-	TGTGCCAGTAGTGATCAGCGGTTCCACGGCAATGAGCAGTTCTTC	CASSDQRFHGNEQFF
-	TRBV30	TRBJ1-4	-	TGTGCCTGGAGTGCTCTTGAAAAACTGTTTTTT	CAWSALEKLFF
-	TRBV11-3	TRBJ1-1	TRBD1	TGTGCCAGCAGCGCAGGGGGGTACACTGAAGCTTTCTTT	CASSAGGYTEAFF
-	TRBV4-3	TRBJ1-3	TRBD1	TGCGCCAGCAGCCAAGCAGGGGACAGGGTTGGAAACACCATATATTTT	CASSQAGDRVGNTIYF
-	TRBV5-4	TRBJ1-1	TRBD1	TGTGCCAGCATCCACAGGGGGTTGAACACTGAAGCTTTCTTT	CASIHRGLNTEAFF
-	TRBV7-3	TRBJ2-2	TRBD2	TGTGCCAGCAGCTCCACTAGCGGGGAGAACACCGGGGAGCTGTTTTTT	CASSSTSGENTGELFF
-	TRBV11-2	TRBJ1-5	-	TGTGCCAGCAGCACAGGGACGGTTAGCAATCAGCCCCAGCATTTT	CASSTGTVSNQPQHF
-	TRBV27	TRBJ1-2	-	TGTGCCAGCAGTTTATCCGCAGGGCCTTATGGCTACACCTTC	CASSLSAGPYGYTF
-	TRBV7-9	TRBJ2-7	-	TGTGCCAGCAGCCCAGCGGGCACCTACGAGCAGTACTTC	CASSPAGTYEQYF
-	TRBV3-1/TRBV3-2	TRBJ1-3	-	TGTGCCAGCAGCCAAGAGTGGGACACCTCTGGAAACACCATATATTTT	CASSQEWDTSGNTIYF
few	TRBV5-1	TRBJ1-3	-	TGCGCCAGCAGCCAGTCCGGGACACGGGGAAACACCATATATTTT	CASSQSGTRGNTIYF
-	TRBV7-2	TRBJ1-2	-	TGTGCCAGCAGCTCCCCGGGGGATTCCAACTATGGCTACACCTTC	CASSSPGDSNYGYTF
-	TRBV11-2	TRBJ2-7	-	TGTGCCAGCAGCCCAGGGTTTGGGGGGAGCTCCTACGAGCAGTACTTC	CASSPGFGGSSYEQYF
-	TRBV6-5	TRBJ1-1	-	TGTGCCAGCGAGGATCCGAACACTGAAGCTTTCTTT	CASEDPNTEAFF
-	TRBV6-6	TRBJ1-2	-	TGTGCCAGCAGTTACCTTTCGGACAGTACCCTCTTC	CASSYLSDSTLF
-	TRBV9	TRBJ1-2	-	TGTGCCAGCAGCGAGGGGGACCGCCACTATGGCTACACCTTC	CASSEGDRHYGYTF
-	TRBV3-1/TRBV3-2	TRBJ2-3	TRBD2	TGTGCCAGCAGCATTAGGACTAGCGGAATCACAGATACGCAGTATTTT	CASSIRTSGITDTQYF
-	TRBV5-4	TRBJ1-2	-	TGTGCCAGCAGCCTGGGCCTCGCTAGAGGCTACACCTTC	CASSLGLARGYTF
-	TRBV10-1	TRBJ2-7	-	TGCGCCAGCAGTGAGCCAGGGGAGAGCTCCTACGAGCAGTACTTC	CASSEPGESSYEQYF
-	TRBV27	TRBJ1-2	-	TGTGCCAGCAGTTTATCCGGACAGACTTTCTATGGCTACACCTTC	CASSLSGQTFYGYTF
-	TRBV7-3	TRBJ2-7	-	TGTGCCAGCAGCTTAGACGGGGTTTCGGGCTACGAGCAGTACTTC	CASSLDGVSGYEQYF
-	TRBV7-3	TRBJ1-1	-	TGTGCCAGCAGCCATCAGGTCGGGGCTGAAGCTTTCTTT	CASSHQVGAEAFF
-	TRBV7-2	TRBJ2-5	TRBD2	TGTGCCAGCAGCTTAGCGTTCCTAGCGGGGGGCGGGGAGACCCAGTACTTC	CASSLAFLAGGGETQYF
-	TRBV4-1	TRBJ2-7	TRBD1	TGCGCCAGCAGCCCGACAGGGCGGCCCTCCTACGAGCAGTACTTC	CASSPTGRPSYEQYF
-	TRBV6-1	TRBJ1-2	-	TGTGCCAGCAGTGAAGCGGTTGGGACTAGAGATGGCTACACCTTC	CASSEAVGTRDGYTF
-	TRBV15	TRBJ1-3	-	TGTGCCACCAGCATGGTTGGAGGAGAGACTACCATATATTTT	CATSMVGGETTIYF
-	TRBV19	TRBJ1-5	-	TGTGCCAGTAGTACGCAGGGGAGCAATCAGCCCCAGCATTTT	CASSTQGSNQPQHF
-	TRBV3-1/TRBV3-2	TRBJ1-6	TRBD1	TGTGCCAGCAGCCTGGGGACAGGGGGCCCTAGCTCCTATAATTCACCCCTCCACTTT	CASSLGTGGPSSYNSPLHF
-	TRBV7-2	TRBJ1-4	-	TGTGCCAGCAGCTTCGGGGTCCCGGCGAAAAAACTGTTTTTT	CASSFGVPAKKLFF
-	TRBV6-2/TRBV6-3	TRBJ2-2	TRBD1	TGTGCCAGCAGTTACAGGACAGGGGCGTACACCGGGGAGCTGTTTTTT	CASSYRTGAYTGELFF
-	TRBV5-1	TRBJ1-2	-	TGCGCCAGCAGTCGGGAAGGACAGCTCTATGGCTACACCTTC	CASSREGQLYGYTF
-	TRBV28	TRBJ2-7	-	TGTGCCAGCAGTGTAGAAGTGGGCAGCTCCTACGAGCAGTACTTC	CASSVEVGSSYEQYF
-	TRBV9	TRBJ1-2	-	TGTGCCAGCAGCGTAGGGACTTCCGCTAACTATGGCTACACCTTC	CASSVGTSANYGYTF
-	TRBV20-1	TRBJ2-5	-	TGCAGTTCCCGGGGGTGGGAGACCCAGTACTTC	CSSRGWETQYF
-	TRBV4-3	TRBJ1-5	-	TGCGCCAGCAGCCAAGATCGGGCTTGGCCGGGAAAGCCCCAGCATTTT	CASSQDRAWPGKPQHF